This T cell receptor beta chain derives from a study of blood T cell repertoires in COVID-19. This CDR3 is built from 17 residues. V was shortened by 4 bases and J by 4 bases, with 17 bases between the two germline ends. CDR1 is KGHSH, CDR2 LQKENI, per germline. Original data processing: Quantification of nucleated cells was approximated via reference gene primer amplification. Produced via immunoSEQ multiplex PCR; TCRdb's table is partial and in-frame only. The V and J calls and clone size were taken over from that table, and D and trimming were inferred from the DNA. The table lists some 250,000 clones, approximately 85% of them singletons.

The chain uses TRBV18 and TRBJ2-6; a possible D gene is TRBD2 (6 bases). The TCR originated in a woman in her 30s with acute or convalescent COVID-19. The sample was peripheral blood. The CDR3 nucleotides read TGTGCCAGCTCACTCTGGGGGGACTCCTCGGGGGCCAACGTCCTGACTTTC. It translates to CASSLWGDSSGANVLTF.